Presented here are 2 T cell receptor beta chains from one specimen sequenced in a study of T cells after yellow fever vaccination. TCRdb analysed the 5' RACE reads with MiXCR anew, one entry per CDR3 protein. The repertoire includes approximately 510,000 distinct CDR3 sequences, around a fifth of them detected once, and about a sixth sits in the top ten. Material: PBMCs, obtained about 20 days after the first yellow fever vaccination. The source is a man between 18 and 35 years old who received the YFV17D yellow fever vaccine.

The V and J genes are TRBV15 and TRBJ2-2, with unresolved D. Germline V gene sequence: CDR1 LNHNV, CDR2 YYDKDF (reference sequence). V shed 0 bases and J shed 4 bases, with 12 bases lying between them. This CDR3 is built from 16 residues. CDR3 sequence: CATSRDRQSVTGELFF. In nucleotides, the CDR3 is TGTGCCACCAGCAGAGATCGGCAGTCGGTCACCGGGGAGCTGTTTTTT.

This clonotype showed up just once. This chain joins TRBV20-1 and TRBJ2-5; D is ambiguous. Germline V gene lookup returns CDR1 DFQATT and CDR2 SNEGSKA (reference sequence). The CDR3 runs to 11 residues. The V end was cut by 6 bases, the J end by 5 bases, with 10 bases between. CDR3 coding DNA: TGCAGTGCAGCCCCTCAGGAGACCCAGTACTTC. Its protein is CSAAPQETQYF.